A single TCR beta chain is shown here with its context. The antigen is undetermined. One end of the junction does not line up with germline, which may come from a read error. The data were taken from a study of metastatic and nonmetastatic thyroid tumors. Study-wide background: Comparative analysis of repertoires was undertaken across blood and tumor or nodule tissue obtained from malignant and benign thyroid patients. Study findings and constraints: Within blood and tumor, benign nodules reportedly had significantly lower TCR beta diversity than malignant thyroid tumors did.

CDR3 size: 16 residues. Germline CDR1 is MNHNS and CDR2 is SASEGT. Prior to thyroid surgery, none of the patients had received any treatment. Original processing notes: Clinicopathological groups differed in CDR3, with these differences serving to build a distant-metastasis classifier for papillary thyroid cancer. TCRdb re-processed the PCR reads through MiXCR. The authors' filters were not applied to this entry. Among approximately 32,000 clones, 14% to 15% were seen once, and the ten largest hold under 20%. The rearrangement links TRBV6-1 to TRBJ2-3; 8 bases map to TRBD2. Specimen: blood. This sequence was found in a male donor with papillary thyroid cancer or a benign thyroid nodule (not recorded which). Some clones in this sample may be carry-over from other donors' samples. CDR3 nucleotide sequence: TGTGCCAGCAGTGAAATAGTAGCGGGAAGCACTGATACGCAGTATTTT. Amino acids: CASSEIVAGSTDTQYF.